This T cell receptor beta chain comes out of a study of PD-1 blockade in classical Hodgkin lymphoma. The CDR3 has 14 amino acids. V shed 3 bases and J 5 bases; nucleotides not matched to a gene: 6. Per the germline V gene, CDR1 is MNHEY and CDR2 is SMNVEV (reference sequence). Patients all relapsed after autologous stem cell transplantation, and there was variation in brentuximab vedotin exposure. The protocol was immunoSEQ multiplex PCR, while the TCRdb copy is restricted to in-frame clones and leaves out a portion. The repertoire includes 42,000 or so clones, around 83% of them detected once, and 5.5% sits in the top ten.

This TCR derives from a human donor with classical Hodgkin lymphoma. The input for sequencing was peripheral blood mononuclear cells (PBMCs), taken before the second cycle of nivolumab. This chain uses TRBV27 with TRBJ2-7, with 8 bases matching TRBD1. In DNA, the CDR3 is TGTGCCAGCAGTTTCGCAGGGGGCATGGACGAGCAGTACTTC. Translated, it gives CASSFAGGMDEQYF.